This T cell receptor beta chain was found in a study of blood T cell repertoires in COVID-19. In the study overall: Acute and convalescent COVID-19 specimens originated in the United States, Italy and Spain. Sample material is recorded as cDNA or gDNA derived from T cells, B-cell-depleted T cells, or PBMCs.

V lost 7 bases, J lost 8 bases, and 15 bases lay in between. Germline loops: CDR1 LNHNV, CDR2 YYDKDF (reference sequence). The CDR3 is 13 amino acids. Original analysis: Amplification with reference gene primers provided the estimates of nucleated cell counts. Sequenced by immunoSEQ multiplex PCR; TCRdb stores in-frame clones only, minus some. V, J and clone size reflect that table, while D and trimming were determined from the DNA. This sample has 250,000 or so clones, with 85% to 90% found just once. This TCR was recovered from a woman aged 40 to 55 who had recovered from COVID-19. Sequenced: peripheral blood. The chain combines TRBV15 with TRBJ1-3; TRBD1 might be the D (5 bases). CDR3 in amino acids: CATTEGQGYTIYF. The CDR3 bases are TGTGCCACCACCGAAGGGCAGGGATACACCATATATTTT.